The 16 T cell receptor beta chains below were found in one sample sequenced in a study of T-cell memory formation after mild COVID-19. TCRdb re-derived calls from the 5' RACE reads in MiXCR, one entry per CDR3 protein. The repertoire consists of over 500,000 distinct CDR3 sequences, with 17% occurring once and the leading ten covering roughly 7.8%. Sequencing input: PBMCs or a T cell subset sorted from them (not recorded which). Receptor source: an adult woman who had mild COVID-19 (a few samples of this study predate the infection). Cell type and time point are not known.

The V and J genes are TRBV9 and TRBJ2-1, with 11 bases matching TRBD2. Germline CDR1 is SGDLS and CDR2 is YYNGEE. V shed 4 bases and J 12 bases; nucleotides not matched to a gene: 6. The CDR3 contains 13 residues. The CDR3 sequence: CASSKLAGEGQFF. The CDR3 DNA reads TGTGCCAGCAGCAAACTAGCGGGAGAGGGGCAGTTCTTC.

The V and J genes are TRBV7-9 and TRBJ2-1; perhaps TRBD2 as D (6 bases). The CDR3 loop spans 14 amino acids. Germline-derived CDR1 and CDR2 are SEHNR and FQNEAQ (reference sequence). The V end was cut by 1 base, the J end by 4 bases, with 8 bases between. In nucleotides, the CDR3 is TGTGCCAGCAGCTTAGAGCTAGCGTACAATGAGCAGTTCTTC. The encoded protein is CASSLELAYNEQFF.

The chain carries TRBV5-1 and TRBJ1-2; no clear D. V was cut by 0 bases and J by 3 bases, with 12 bases left in between. Germline V gives CDR1 SGHRS, CDR2 YFSETQ. CDR3 size: 15 residues. CDR3 coding DNA: TGCGCCAGCAGCTTGGAGGTATCACAGCACTATGGCTACACCTTC. Protein sequence: CASSLEVSQHYGYTF.

This clonotype was counted only a few times. This sequence joins TRBV7-2 and TRBJ2-7, with 7 bases aligning to TRBD2. The length of the CDR3 is 13 residues. CDR1 SGHTA and CDR2 FQGNSA come from the germline V gene. Trimming at V came to 8 bases and at J to 3 bases, leaving 7 bases not matched to a gene. The CDR3 sequence is CASRKASGYEQYF. CDR3 DNA sequence: TGTGCCAGCCGTAAGGCTAGCGGCTACGAGCAGTACTTC.

This sequence joins TRBV5-5 and TRBJ1-1, with D possibly matching TRBD1 (5 bases). Trimming removed 0 bases from V and 7 bases from J, with 13 bases in between. This CDR3 comprises 14 residues. The germline V gene encodes CDR1 SGHKS and CDR2 YYEKEE (reference sequence). The CDR3 nucleotides are TGTGCCAGCAGCTTGGGGTCGGGACGGGATGAAGCTTTCTTT. This gives the protein CASSLGSGRDEAFF.

There are many counts of this clonotype. The chain links TRBV20-1 to TRBJ2-2; D gene ambiguous. With 3 bases removed from V and 2 bases from J, the gap between germline ends came to 16 bases. Germline CDR1 and CDR2: DFQATT and SNEGSKA (reference sequence). The CDR3 extends over 16 amino acids. The CDR3 nucleotides are TGCAGTGCTAGCCCCGACGGTGCCCTTAACACCGGGGAGCTGTTTTTT. It is translated as CSASPDGALNTGELFF.

Only a few counts were recorded for this clonotype. The J gene is TRBJ1-6, the V gene TRBV27; D may be TRBD1 (5 bases). Germline V gene sequence: CDR1 MNHEY, CDR2 SMNVEV (reference sequence). V lost 6 bases and J lost 8, with 14 bases in between. The length of the CDR3 is 14 residues. The CDR3 nucleotides read TGTGCCAGCAGAACAGACAGCAGGCATTCACCCCTCCACTTT. This encodes CASRTDSRHSPLHF.

The gene calls are TRBV5-1 and TRBJ2-1; D is ambiguous. Germline CDR1 reads SGHRS; CDR2 reads YFSETQ. CDR3 size: 15 residues. The V and J ends lost 5 bases and 0 bases respectively, with 12 bases between them. CDR3 sequence reads: CASRPRVDSYNEQFF. The CDR3 DNA reads TGCGCCAGCAGACCTAGGGTAGACTCCTACAATGAGCAGTTCTTC.

V usage is TRBV29-1 and J usage is TRBJ2-2; 9 positions agree with TRBD1. The CDR3 runs to 12 residues. Germline CDR1 SQVTM, CDR2 ANQGSEA. With V trimmed by 6 bases and J by 5 bases, 1 base remained unmatched. This CDR3 is CSVDRGTGELFF. CDR3 bases: TGCAGCGTGGACAGGGGAACCGGGGAGCTGTTTTTT.

The V gene is TRBV24-1, the J gene TRBJ1-2, with D uncertain. The V and J ends lost 0 bases and 5 bases respectively, with 3 bases between them. The CDR3 runs 12 residues. Germline values: CDR1 KGHDR, CDR2 SFDVKD. The CDR3 region is CATSDLKYGYTF. The DNA for the CDR3 is TGTGCCACCAGTGATTTGAAGTATGGCTACACCTTC.

This clonotype was picked up a small number of times. The gene calls are TRBV4-1 and TRBJ2-4, with 7 bases aligning to TRBD1. Per germline, CDR1 MGHRA and CDR2 YSYEKL. This CDR3 has 13 amino acids. The V and J ends lost 3 bases and 6 bases, in that order; junction bases with no gene match: 2. CDR3 bases: TGCGCCAGCAGCCAGACAGGGTTAAACATTCAGTACTTC. Translating gives CASSQTGLNIQYF.

This sequence joins TRBV13 and TRBJ2-1; weak D call: TRBD1 (6 bases). Germline V CDR1 and CDR2: PRHDT, FYEKMQ (reference sequence). Trimming removed 3 bases at V and 0 bases at J, with 15 bases between. CDR3 size: 17 residues. Here the CDR3 DNA reads TGTGCCAGCAGCTTCGGCGGACAGACCTTCTCCTACAATGAGCAGTTCTTC. Its translation is CASSFGGQTFSYNEQFF. The full variable domain, its missing parts supplied by reference TRBV13 and TRBJ2-1, is AAGVIQSPRHLIKEKRETATLKCYPIPRHDTVYWYQQGPGQDPQFLISFYEKMQSDKGSIPDRFSAQQFSDYHSELNMSSLELGDSALYFCASSFGGQTFSYNEQFFGPGTRLTVL.

The chain links TRBV10-3 to TRBJ2-3; 9 bases fit TRBD2. V lost 2 bases to trimming and J lost 4 bases; unmatched junction nucleotides: 4. CDR3 size: 15 residues. CDR1 ENHRY and CDR2 SYGVKD come from the germline V gene. As DNA, the CDR3 is TGTGCCATCAGTGAGGTAGCGGGAGCCCCAGATACGCAGTATTTT. Its protein is CAISEVAGAPDTQYF.

In its sample, this clonotype was seen a few times. The chain uses TRBV7-3 and TRBJ2-2, with D perhaps TRBD1 (6 bases). Germline CDR1 reads SGHTA; CDR2 reads FQGTGA. The V end was cut by 4 bases, the J end by 6 bases, with 12 bases between. This CDR3 has 14 residues. The CDR3 nucleotides read TGTGCCAGCAGCTGGACAGCGAATGCCGGGGAGCTGTTTTTT. Residues: CASSWTANAGELFF.

The chain has TRBV24-1 and TRBJ2-5, with D perhaps matching TRBD2 (6 bases). The germline CDR1 and CDR2 sequences are KGHDR and SFDVKD. The CDR3 covers 15 residues. Trimming pared 3 bases from V and 4 bases from J, leaving 14 bases between. CDR3 nucleotides: TGTGCCACCAGTGATCCCCGGGGGACGGGAGAGACCCAGTACTTC. Translation gives CATSDPRGTGETQYF.

This clonotype has only a few counts. J is TRBJ2-7 and V is TRBV10-3; TRBD2 might be the D (6 bases). The germline CDR1 and CDR2 sequences are ENHRY and SYGVKD. The V and J ends lost 4 bases and 6 bases respectively, with 16 bases between them. The length of the CDR3 is 14 residues. The CDR3 sequence: CAISGASEGGEQYF. CDR3 DNA: TGTGCCATCAGTGGGGCCAGCGAGGGAGGCGAGCAGTACTTC.